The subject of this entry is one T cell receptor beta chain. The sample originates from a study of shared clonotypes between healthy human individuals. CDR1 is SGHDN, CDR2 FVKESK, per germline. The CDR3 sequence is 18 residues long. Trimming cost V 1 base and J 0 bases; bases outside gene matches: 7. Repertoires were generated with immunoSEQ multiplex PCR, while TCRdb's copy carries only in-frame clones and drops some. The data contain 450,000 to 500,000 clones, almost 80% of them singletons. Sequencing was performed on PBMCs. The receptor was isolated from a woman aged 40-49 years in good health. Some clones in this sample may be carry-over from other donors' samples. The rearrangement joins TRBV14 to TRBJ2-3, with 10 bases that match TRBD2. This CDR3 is CASSQARTTSGSTDTQYF. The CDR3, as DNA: TGTGCCAGCAGCCAAGCCCGGACGACTAGCGGGAGCACAGATACGCAGTATTTT.